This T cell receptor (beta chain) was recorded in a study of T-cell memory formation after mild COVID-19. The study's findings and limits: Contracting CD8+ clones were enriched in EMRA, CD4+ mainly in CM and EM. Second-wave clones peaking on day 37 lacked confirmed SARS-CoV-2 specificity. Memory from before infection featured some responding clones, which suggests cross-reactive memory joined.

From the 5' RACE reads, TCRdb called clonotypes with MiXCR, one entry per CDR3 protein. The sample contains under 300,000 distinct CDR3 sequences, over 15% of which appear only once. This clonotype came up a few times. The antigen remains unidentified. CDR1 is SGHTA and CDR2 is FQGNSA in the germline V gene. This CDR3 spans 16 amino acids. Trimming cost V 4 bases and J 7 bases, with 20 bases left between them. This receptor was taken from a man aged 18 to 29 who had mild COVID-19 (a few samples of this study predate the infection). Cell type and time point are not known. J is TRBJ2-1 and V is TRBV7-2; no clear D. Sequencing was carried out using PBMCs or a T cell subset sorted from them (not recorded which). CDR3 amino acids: CASSSSAGALQNEQFF. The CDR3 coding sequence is TGTGCCAGCAGCTCCTCCGCCGGCGCCCTACAGAATGAGCAGTTCTTC.